A selection of T cell receptor beta chains follows, all from one sample in a study of blood T cells in healthy people across ages. TCRdb reprocessed the 5' RACE reads via MiXCR and lists one record per CDR3 protein. The table has approximately 800,000 distinct CDR3 sequences, roughly 50% seen once. Material: blood. These receptors were taken from an elderly man in good health. Each CDR3 is given with its conserved first and last residue. D genes are given only for firm matches. For some rows the clone size is stated as once, few or many, or as a class when expanded; others skip it.

D	V	J	size	DNA	CDR3
TRBD2	TRBV6-1	TRBJ2-1	many	TGTGCCAGCAGTTGGGGACTAGCGGGAGGTAGTGAGCAGTTCTTC	CASSWGLAGGSEQFF
-	TRBV7-9	TRBJ2-2	-	TGTGCCAGCAGCCACCCGGAGGGTTGGCCCGGGGAGCTGTTTTTT	CASSHPEGWPGELFF
TRBD2	TRBV24-1	TRBJ2-7	-	TGTGCCACCAGTGAAGCGGGAGGGGCCTACGAGCAGTACTTC	CATSEAGGAYEQYF
-	TRBV7-9	TRBJ1-4	-	TGTGCCAGCAGCCCTCCGGTGGGGCGGGCTAATGAAAAACTGTTTTTT	CASSPPVGRANEKLFF
-	TRBV6-5	TRBJ1-3	once	TGTGCCAGCGCGTCAGGGGCTCATGGCACCATATATTTT	CASASGAHGTIYF
-	TRBV7-3	TRBJ2-3	-	TGTGCCAGCAGCCCACGAGGGAGAGGAGATACGCGGTATTTT	CASSPRGRGDTRYF
-	TRBV5-1	TRBJ2-5	-	TGCGCCAGCAGGTTGGATGTCGGCAGACAAGAGACCCAGTACTTC	CASRLDVGRQETQYF
TRBD1	TRBV28	TRBJ2-5	-	TGTGCCAGCAGTCCCACCGGACAGGGAGTAGGGACCCAGTACTTC	CASSPTGQGVGTQYF
-	TRBV7-8	TRBJ1-2	-	TGTGCCAGCAGCTTAGGGGTAGTCGATGGCTACACCTTC	CASSLGVVDGYTF
-	TRBV12-3/TRBV12-4	TRBJ2-1	few	TGTGCCAGCAGTTTATTGGCAACCGAGCAGTTCTTC	CASSLLATEQFF
-	TRBV9	TRBJ2-7	-	TGTGCCAGCAGCCCCGACTACTATCGGAAGCAGTACTTC	CASSPDYYRKQYF
TRBD1	TRBV6-2/TRBV6-3	TRBJ1-1	-	TGTGCCAGCAGCTCCTCCGGGGCCAGGGGGTCACACAACACTGAAGCTTTCTTT	CASSSSGARGSHNTEAFF
-	TRBV29-1	TRBJ2-3	few	TGCAGCGTTGTGGGGCGGACTGGCACAGATACGCAGTATTTT	CSVVGRTGTDTQYF
-	TRBV28	TRBJ2-3	once	TGTGCCAGCAGCCCTGGGGGGGGCAGATACGCGTATTTT	CASSPGGGRYAYF
TRBD2	TRBV12-3/TRBV12-4	TRBJ2-1	-	TGTGCCAGCAGTTTAGTGGGCGGGAGCCCAGGAGAGCAGTTCTTC	CASSLVGGSPGEQFF
-	TRBV2	TRBJ1-4	few	TGTGCCAGCACCGATAATGAAAAACTGTTTTTT	CASTDNEKLFF
-	TRBV12-3/TRBV12-4	TRBJ1-1	-	TGTGCCAGCAGCCTCCGTGGGGCAGGGAACACTGAAGCTTTCTTT	CASSLRGAGNTEAFF
-	TRBV20-1	TRBJ2-7	few	TGCAGTGCCGACTCGACGAAGAACGAGCAGTACTTC	CSADSTKNEQYF
TRBD2	TRBV12-3/TRBV12-4	TRBJ2-3	-	TGTGCCAGCAGTTTATGGGTTAGCGGGAACGCAGATACGCAGTATTTT	CASSLWVSGNADTQYF
-	TRBV18	TRBJ2-5	-	TGTGCCAGCTCAACGTATAGCCAAGAGACCCAGTACTTC	CASSTYSQETQYF
TRBD2	TRBV10-3	TRBJ2-3	-	TGTGCCATCGGACCCGGGACTAGCGGGAGTGGCAGAGACGCGTATTTT	CAIGPGTSGSGRDAYF
-	TRBV24-1	TRBJ2-3	few	TGTGCCACCAGTGATCCCCGGACCGACGCAAACACAGATACGCAGTATTTT	CATSDPRTDANTDTQYF
TRBD2	TRBV20-1	TRBJ2-1	-	TGCAGTGCGGTTTTACCGGGACTAGCAGACAATGAGCAGTTCTTC	CSAVLPGLADNEQFF
-	TRBV16	TRBJ2-7	-	TGTGCCAGCAGCCAATCGCCAGGGGACTACGAGCAGTACTTC	CASSQSPGDYEQYF
TRBD2	TRBV20-1	TRBJ2-7	-	TGCAGTGCTAGAGATCCTCAGGGACTAGCGGCCCACGAGCAGTACTTC	CSARDPQGLAAHEQYF
-	TRBV5-1	TRBJ2-1	-	TGCGCCAGTCAGCAAGGACCCACGAACTACAATGAGCAGTTCTTC	CASQQGPTNYNEQFF
TRBD2	TRBV2	TRBJ2-7	-	TGTGCCAGCAGTGAATGGGCTAGCGGGACCTACGAGCAGTACTTC	CASSEWASGTYEQYF
-	TRBV7-2	TRBJ2-6	-	TGTGCCAGCAGCAGGAGGGGGACTGGGGCCAACGTCCTGACTTTC	CASSRRGTGANVLTF
TRBD1	TRBV5-5	TRBJ1-2	-	TGTGCCAGCAGCTTGGCCTGGAAGGGGGCCGACTATGGCTACACCTTC	CASSLAWKGADYGYTF
TRBD1	TRBV20-1	TRBJ1-6	-	TGCAGTGCTAGACTTATTTCCGGGACAGTTAATTCACCCCTCCACTTT	CSARLISGTVNSPLHF
TRBD2	TRBV15	TRBJ2-1	-	TGTGCCACCAGCGGGAGGGGTACCTACAATGAGCAGTTCTTC	CATSGRGTYNEQFF
-	TRBV5-1	TRBJ2-6	-	TGCGCCAGCAGCCGGGGACCAAGCTCTGGGGCCAACGTCCTGACTTTC	CASSRGPSSGANVLTF
TRBD1	TRBV7-2	TRBJ2-1	-	TGTGCCAGCAGCCCGCCGGGACAGGGAGATCGGAATGAGCAGTTCTTC	CASSPPGQGDRNEQFF
TRBD1	TRBV10-3	TRBJ1-1	few	TGTGCCATCAGTGAGTCGGGACAGGGACGCGACACTGAAGCTTTCTTT	CAISESGQGRDTEAFF
-	TRBV10-2	TRBJ2-6	-	TGCGCCAGCAGTGACTGGTCTGGGGCCAACGTCCTGACTTTC	CASSDWSGANVLTF
-	TRBV7-2	TRBJ2-7	-	TGTGCCAGCAGCAAAAGGAGCGCCTACGAGCAGTACTTC	CASSKRSAYEQYF